A single sample gave rise to the 14 T cell receptor beta chains below, sequenced in a study of identical twins. Via MiXCR, TCRdb re-called the 5' RACE reads, giving one row per CDR3 protein. The repertoire holds some 1,700,000 distinct CDR3 sequences, with 32% as singletons. The sequenced sample consisted of cord blood. These receptors originate from a newborn girl in good health.

V and J are TRBV10-3 and TRBJ1-6; D call uncertain. The V end was cut by 5 bases, the J end by 9 bases, with 14 bases between. The germline V gene has CDR1 ENHRY and CDR2 SYGVKD. The CDR3 is 14 residues long. CDR3 loop: CAISPFGKGSPLHF. Written as DNA, the CDR3 is TGTGCCATCAGTCCTTTCGGAAAGGGTTCACCCCTCCACTTT.

The chain recombines TRBV4-1 with TRBJ2-5; 11 bases are a match to TRBD2. The germline V gene has CDR1 MGHRA and CDR2 YSYEKL. V shed 1 base, J shed 3 bases, and the junction held 4 bases outside the gene matches. The CDR3 has 16 amino acids. CDR3 DNA: TGCGCCAGCAGCCAAGGGGCGACTAGCGGGAAAGAGACCCAGTACTTC. It specifies CASSQGATSGKETQYF.

Concerning this clonotype: Likely a read error: the CDR3 ends without its conserved phenylalanine or tryptophan. J is TRBJ2-5 and V is TRBV20-1, with 12 bases that match TRBD1. In germline, CDR1 is DFQATT, CDR2 SNEGSKA (reference sequence). The CDR3 consists of 14 residues. V dropped 6 bases and J dropped 4; count of bases not matched to a gene: 6. The CDR3 loop reads CSAAGQGAGETQYL. Written as DNA, the CDR3 is TGCAGTGCGGCGGGACAGGGGGCTGGAGAGACCCAGTACTTA.

This clonotype was detected once. This rearrangement joins TRBV30 to TRBJ2-1; 9 nucleotides agree with TRBD2. Germline CDR1 GTSNPN, CDR2 SVGIG (reference sequence). V was pared by 2 bases and J by 12 bases, with 2 bases of the junction left unmatched. This CDR3 has 11 amino acids. This chain's CDR3 is CAWSRAGGQFF. CDR3 in DNA: TGTGCCTGGAGTCGAGCGGGGGGGCAGTTCTTC.

There are a few counts of this clonotype. The chain links TRBV10-1 to TRBJ1-1, with TRBD1 as a possible D gene (6 bases). The V gene lost 2 bases and the J gene lost 0 bases, with 13 bases spanning the gap. This CDR3 region has 16 residues. The germline gives CDR1 WNHNN, CDR2 SYGVQD (reference sequence). In DNA form, the CDR3 reads TGCGCCAGCAGTGAGAAACTGGGGGGCATGAACACTGAAGCTTTCTTT. Its protein is CASSEKLGGMNTEAFF.

The V call is TRBV10-3, the J call TRBJ1-2; D is unresolved. This CDR3 is built from 12 residues. Trimming removed 4 bases from V and 3 bases from J, with 6 bases in between. The germline gives CDR1 ENHRY, CDR2 SYGVKD. DNA of the CDR3: TGTGCCATCAGTGGGCCGGACTATGGCTACACCTTC. This translates into CAISGPDYGYTF.

A few counts support this clonotype. The chain recombines TRBV7-2 with TRBJ2-1; D gene ambiguous. The germline V gene encodes CDR1 SGHTA and CDR2 FQGNSA. CDR3 size: 15 residues. V gave up 5 bases and J gave up 6 bases, with 17 bases separating them. DNA for the CDR3: TGTGCCAGCAGCCCCCGGACGAACCCCCTCAATGAGCAGTTCTTC. Its translation: CASSPRTNPLNEQFF.

The chain links TRBV12-3 or TRBV12-4 to TRBJ2-3; 8 nucleotides line up with TRBD2. This CDR3 has 16 amino acids. V lost 8 bases, J lost 1 base, and 11 bases stayed unmatched. The DNA for the CDR3 is TGTGCCAGCTCCCGGGGACTAGTCTATGGCACAGATACGCAGTATTTT. As protein: CASSRGLVYGTDTQYF.

The chain employs TRBV10-3 and TRBJ2-1, with TRBD1 matching 8 bases. V was pared by 4 bases and J by 7 bases, with 3 bases of the junction left unmatched. CDR1 is ENHRY and CDR2 is SYGVKD in the germline V gene. CDR3 size: 13 residues. CDR3 sequence: CAISGTGRNEQFF. CDR3 bases: TGTGCCATCAGTGGGACAGGGAGGAATGAGCAGTTCTTC.

The chain links TRBV5-1 to TRBJ2-3, with 9 bases identical to TRBD1. The CDR3 runs to 17 residues. V shed 5 bases, J shed 5 bases, and the junction held 15 bases outside the gene matches. CDR1 and CDR2 from the germline V gene are SGHRS and YFSETQ. In nucleotides, the CDR3 is TGCGCCAGCAGTCCCGTGACAGGGGGTTCGGGATTAGATACGCAGTATTTT. This encodes CASSPVTGGSGLDTQYF.

This clonotype was picked up a small number of times. The CDR3 bases are TGTGCCACCAGTGGCAGGGGCTACGAGCAGTACTTC. Protein: CATSGRGYEQYF. V and J are TRBV24-1 and TRBJ2-7, with a possible D match to TRBD1 (6 bases). CDR3 length equals 12 residues. Trimming took 5 bases from V and 3 from J, leaving 7 bases between them. In germline, CDR1 is KGHDR, CDR2 SFDVKD.

The chain employs TRBV28 and TRBJ1-6; D not certain. The germline V gene has CDR1 MDHEN and CDR2 SYDVKM. Trimming removed 7 bases at V and 4 bases at J, with 14 bases between. This CDR3 spans 15 amino acids. CDR3 DNA: TGTGCCAGCACCCTGGACGCCACTTATAATTCACCCCTCCACTTT. Encoded protein: CASTLDATYNSPLHF.

The rearrangement uses TRBV9 and TRBJ2-3, with D perhaps matching TRBD2 (6 bases). CDR1 is SGDLS, CDR2 YYNGEE, per germline. The CDR3 is 16 amino acids. V shed 3 bases and J shed 0 bases, with 14 bases lying between them. This chain's CDR3 is CASSAQPGLSTDTQYF. The CDR3 nucleotides read TGTGCCAGCAGCGCCCAACCGGGACTTAGCACAGATACGCAGTATTTT.

This sequence joins TRBV20-1 and TRBJ2-3, with D possibly matching TRBD2 (6 bases). Looked up from germline, CDR1 is DFQATT and CDR2 is SNEGSKA (reference sequence). Between the trimmed V and J ends, which lost 3 bases and 6 bases, there was a span of 16 bases. This CDR3 region has 14 residues. In nucleotides, the CDR3 is TGCAGTGCTAGCGGGAGTAATTATGGGGATACGCAGTATTTT. Translating it yields CSASGSNYGDTQYF.